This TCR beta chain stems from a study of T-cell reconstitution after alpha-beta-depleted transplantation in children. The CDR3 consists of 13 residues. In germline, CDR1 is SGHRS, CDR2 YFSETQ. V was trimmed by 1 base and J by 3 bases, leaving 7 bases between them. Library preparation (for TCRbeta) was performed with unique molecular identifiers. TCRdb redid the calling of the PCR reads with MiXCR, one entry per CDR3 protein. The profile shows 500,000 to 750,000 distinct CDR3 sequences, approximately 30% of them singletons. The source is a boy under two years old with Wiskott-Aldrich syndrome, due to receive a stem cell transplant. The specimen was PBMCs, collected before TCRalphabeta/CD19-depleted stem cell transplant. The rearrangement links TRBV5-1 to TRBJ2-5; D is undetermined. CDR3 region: CASSLPLEETQYF. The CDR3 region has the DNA TGCGCCAGCAGCTTGCCGCTAGAAGAGACCCAGTACTTC.